These 8 T cell receptor beta chains were sequenced from one sample in a study of blood T cells in healthy people across ages. Primed by a sample-barcoded 5' primer and a J-beta primer mix, a second PCR proceeded for about 7 to 11 cycles. MiXCR was run by TCRdb on the 5' RACE reads, yielding one entry per CDR3 protein. This sample has 790,000 or so distinct CDR3 sequences, with 56% found just once. Source material: blood. The receptors were sampled from a man aged 40-50 years in good health.

The chain joins TRBV25-1 to TRBJ1-4; D remains unclear. The CDR3 contains 14 residues. Per the germline V gene, CDR1 is MGHDK and CDR2 is SYGVNS. With 3 bases removed from V and 5 bases from J, the gap between germline ends came to 10 bases. CDR3 loop: CASSETQGNEKLFF. The CDR3 nucleotides are TGTGCCAGCAGTGAGACACAAGGGAATGAAAAACTGTTTTTT.

The chain recombines TRBV4-2 with TRBJ2-7, with D perhaps matching TRBD1 or TRBD2 (7 bases each). The CDR3 is 16 residues long. Trimming left V 6 bases short and J 5 bases short, with 23 bases between. Germline loops: CDR1 LGHNA, CDR2 YNFKEQ. In DNA form, the CDR3 reads TGTGCCAGCAGGTCAAGGGGAGGGGGCGCAATCGACGAGCAGTACTTC. It is translated as CASRSRGGGAIDEQYF.

The chain links TRBV20-1 to TRBJ1-6; TRBD1 agrees at 7 bases. This CDR3 is 16 amino acids long. The germline gives CDR1 DFQATT, CDR2 SNEGSKA (reference sequence). After removal of 2 bases from V and 10 bases from J, the junction contained 14 bases not matched to a gene. The DNA for the CDR3 is TGCAGTGCTAGATCCCGCGACAGGGAAGTTGGATCACCCCTCCACTTT. Protein sequence: CSARSRDREVGSPLHF.

The rearrangement links TRBV2 to TRBJ1-2, with D perhaps matching TRBD1 (5 bases). There are 15 residues in the CDR3. Per germline, CDR1 SNHLY and CDR2 FYNNEI. V lost 2 bases and J lost 4, with 14 bases in between. CDR3 amino acids: CASSERAAGFYGYTF. DNA for the CDR3: TGTGCCAGCAGTGAACGCGCGGCAGGGTTCTATGGCTACACCTTC.

V usage is TRBV29-1 and J usage is TRBJ1-1, with D possibly matching TRBD1 (5 bases). CDR3 length: 14 amino acids. The V end was cut by 7 bases, the J end by 1 base, with 16 bases between. CDR1 SQVTM and CDR2 ANQGSEA come from the germline V gene. The CDR3 region is CSGGSGKSNTEAFF. The CDR3 DNA sequence: TGCAGCGGAGGGTCAGGGAAATCGAACACTGAAGCTTTCTTT. The variable domain in full, completed from reference TRBV29-1 and TRBJ1-1, reads SAVISQKPSRDICQRGTSLTIQCQVDSQVTMMFWYRQQPGQSLTLIATANQGSEATYESGFVIDKFPISRPNLTFSTLTVSNMSPEDSSIYLCSGGSGKSNTEAFFGQGTRLTVV.

The chain has TRBV6-2 or TRBV6-3 and TRBJ1-2; D is ambiguous. The CDR3 totals 12 residues. With 4 bases removed from V and 7 bases from J, the gap between germline ends came to 10 bases. Germline loops: CDR1 MNHEY, CDR2 SVGEGT. The DNA for the CDR3 is TGTGCCAGCAGTTCCCCGCGTGGTGGCTACACCTTC. Translated: CASSSPRGGYTF.

This chain uses TRBV14 with TRBJ1-6, with D maybe TRBD1 (5 bases). Trimming removed 3 bases at V and 6 bases at J, with 9 bases between. The CDR3 length is 14 residues. Germline CDR1 SGHDN, CDR2 FVKESK. Here the CDR3 reads CASSHGGSNSPLHF. The CDR3 nucleotides are TGTGCCAGCAGCCACGGGGGGAGTAATTCACCCCTCCACTTT.

V is TRBV29-1 and J is TRBJ2-3, with 9 bases identical to TRBD1. Germline-derived CDR1 and CDR2 are SQVTM and ANQGSEA. J was trimmed by 4 bases and V by 6 bases; bases with no gene match: 11. This CDR3 spans 15 amino acids. The CDR3: CSVRQGVLVPDTQYF. CDR3 nucleotides: TGCAGCGTACGACAGGGGGTCTTAGTCCCAGATACGCAGTATTTT.